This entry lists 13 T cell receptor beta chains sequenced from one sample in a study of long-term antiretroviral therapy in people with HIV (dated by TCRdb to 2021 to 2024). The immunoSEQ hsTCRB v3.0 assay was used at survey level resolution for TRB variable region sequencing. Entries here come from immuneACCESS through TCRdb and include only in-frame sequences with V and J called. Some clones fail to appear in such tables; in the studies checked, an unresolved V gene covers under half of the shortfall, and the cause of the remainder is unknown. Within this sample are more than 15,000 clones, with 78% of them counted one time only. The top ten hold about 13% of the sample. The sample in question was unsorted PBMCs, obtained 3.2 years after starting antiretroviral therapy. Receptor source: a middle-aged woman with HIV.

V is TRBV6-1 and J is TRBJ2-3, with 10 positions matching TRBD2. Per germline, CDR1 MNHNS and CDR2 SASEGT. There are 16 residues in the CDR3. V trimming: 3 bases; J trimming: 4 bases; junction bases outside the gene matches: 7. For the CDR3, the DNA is TGTGCCAGCAGTGACTTTGTCCTAGCGGGGGCAGATACGCAGTATTTT. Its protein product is CASSDFVLAGADTQYF.

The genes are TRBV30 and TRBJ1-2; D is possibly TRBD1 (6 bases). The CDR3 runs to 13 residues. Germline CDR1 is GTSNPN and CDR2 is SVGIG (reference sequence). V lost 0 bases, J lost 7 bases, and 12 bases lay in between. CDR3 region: CAWSVSGDIGYTF. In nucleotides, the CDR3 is TGTGCCTGGAGTGTGTCCGGGGACATTGGCTACACCTTC. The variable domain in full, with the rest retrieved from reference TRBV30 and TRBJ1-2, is SQTIHQWPATLVQPVGSPLSLECTVEGTSNPNLYWYRQAAGRGLQLLFYSVGIGQISSEVPQNLSASRPQDRQFILSSKKLLLSDSGFYLCAWSVSGDIGYTFGSGTRLTVV.

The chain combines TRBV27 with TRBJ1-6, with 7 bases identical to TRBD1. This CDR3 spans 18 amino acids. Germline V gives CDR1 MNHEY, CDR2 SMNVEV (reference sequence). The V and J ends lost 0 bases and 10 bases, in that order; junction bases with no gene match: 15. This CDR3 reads CASSLSTSGPNRGSPLHF. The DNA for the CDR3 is TGTGCCAGCAGTTTATCGACCTCAGGCCCCAACAGGGGCTCACCCCTCCACTTT.

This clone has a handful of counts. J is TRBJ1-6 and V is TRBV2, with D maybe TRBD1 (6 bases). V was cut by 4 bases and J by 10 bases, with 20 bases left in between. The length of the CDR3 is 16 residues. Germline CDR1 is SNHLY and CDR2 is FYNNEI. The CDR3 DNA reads TGTGCCAGCAGTGTCGAACAGGGCAGGGGAGGATCACCCCTCCACTTT. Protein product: CASSVEQGRGGSPLHF.

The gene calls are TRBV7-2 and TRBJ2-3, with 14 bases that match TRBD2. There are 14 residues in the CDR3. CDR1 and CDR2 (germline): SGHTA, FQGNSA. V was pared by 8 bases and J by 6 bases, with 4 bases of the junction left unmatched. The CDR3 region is CASGTSGGLDTQYF. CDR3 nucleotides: TGTGCCAGCGGGACTAGCGGGGGTCTTGATACGCAGTATTTT.

The CDR3 DNA reads TGTGCCTCCGGACAGGGGGCGGAAGGCTACACCTTC. Its protein is CASGQGAEGYTF. This rearrangement joins TRBV10-3 to TRBJ1-2; 11 bases align to TRBD1. The germline CDR1 and CDR2 sequences are ENHRY and SYGVKD. With 11 bases clipped from V and 8 bases from J, the junction kept 7 bases outside the gene matches. This CDR3 contains 12 residues.

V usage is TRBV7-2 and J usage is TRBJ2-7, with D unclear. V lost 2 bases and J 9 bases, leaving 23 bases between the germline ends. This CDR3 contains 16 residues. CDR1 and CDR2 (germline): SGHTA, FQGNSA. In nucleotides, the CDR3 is TGTGCCAGCAGCTTAAGTTCGGGCGGATCCCGATCGGGGCAGTACTTC. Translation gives CASSLSSGGSRSGQYF.

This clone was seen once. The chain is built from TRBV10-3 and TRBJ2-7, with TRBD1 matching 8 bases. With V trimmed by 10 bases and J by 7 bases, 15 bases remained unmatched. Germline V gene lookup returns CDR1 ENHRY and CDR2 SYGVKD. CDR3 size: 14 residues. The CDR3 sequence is CATNPVDRAPEQYF. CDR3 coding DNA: TGTGCCACGAATCCGGTGGACAGGGCCCCTGAGCAGTACTTC.

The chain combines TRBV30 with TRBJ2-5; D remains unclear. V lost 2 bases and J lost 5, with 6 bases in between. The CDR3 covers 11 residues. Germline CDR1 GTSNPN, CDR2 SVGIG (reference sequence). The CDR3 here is CAWSSTETQYF. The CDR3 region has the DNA TGTGCCTGGAGTTCCACCGAGACCCAGTACTTC.

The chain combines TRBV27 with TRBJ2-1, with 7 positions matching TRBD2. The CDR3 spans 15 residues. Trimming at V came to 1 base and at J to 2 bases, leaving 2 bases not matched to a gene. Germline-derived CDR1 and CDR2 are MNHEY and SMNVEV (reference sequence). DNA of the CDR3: TGTGCCAGCAGTTTATACGGGACTACCTACAATGAGCAGTTCTTC. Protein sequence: CASSLYGTTYNEQFF.

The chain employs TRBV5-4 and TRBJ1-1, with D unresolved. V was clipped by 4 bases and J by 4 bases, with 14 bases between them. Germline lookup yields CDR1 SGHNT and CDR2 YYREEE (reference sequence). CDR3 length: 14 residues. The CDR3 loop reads CASSPDPRTTEAFF. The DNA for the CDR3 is TGTGCCAGCAGCCCTGACCCCCGGACCACTGAAGCTTTCTTT.

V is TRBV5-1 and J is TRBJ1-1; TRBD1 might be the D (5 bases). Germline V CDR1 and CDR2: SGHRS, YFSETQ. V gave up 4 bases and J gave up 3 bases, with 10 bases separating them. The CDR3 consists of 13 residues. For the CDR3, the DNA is TGCGCCAGCAGCCCGGGACCCCACACTGAAGCTTTCTTT. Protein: CASSPGPHTEAFF.

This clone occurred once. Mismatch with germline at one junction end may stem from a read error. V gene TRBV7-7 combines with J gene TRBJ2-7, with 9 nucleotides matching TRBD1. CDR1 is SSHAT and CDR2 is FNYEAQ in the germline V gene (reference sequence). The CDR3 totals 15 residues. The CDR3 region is CASSPGTGISYEQYF. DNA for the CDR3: TGTGCTAGCAGCCCCGGGACAGGGATCTCCTACGAGCAGTACTTC.